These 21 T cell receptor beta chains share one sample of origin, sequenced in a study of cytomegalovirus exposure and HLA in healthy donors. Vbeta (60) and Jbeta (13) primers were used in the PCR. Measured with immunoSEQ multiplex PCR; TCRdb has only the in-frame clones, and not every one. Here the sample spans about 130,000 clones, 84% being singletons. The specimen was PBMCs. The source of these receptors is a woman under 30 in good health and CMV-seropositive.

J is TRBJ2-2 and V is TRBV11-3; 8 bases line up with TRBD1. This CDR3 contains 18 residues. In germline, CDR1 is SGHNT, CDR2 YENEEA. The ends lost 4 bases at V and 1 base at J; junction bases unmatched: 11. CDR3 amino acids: CASSSRAGGEGNTGELFF. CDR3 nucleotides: TGTGCCAGCAGCTCGCGGGCAGGGGGCGAGGGGAACACCGGGGAGCTGTTTTTT. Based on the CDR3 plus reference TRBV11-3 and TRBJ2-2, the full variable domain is EAGVVQSPRYKIIEKKQPVAFWCNPISGHNTLYWYLQNLGQGPELLIRYENEEAVDDSQLPKDRFSAERLKGVDSTLKIQPAELGDSAVYLCASSSRAGGEGNTGELFFGEGSRLTVL.

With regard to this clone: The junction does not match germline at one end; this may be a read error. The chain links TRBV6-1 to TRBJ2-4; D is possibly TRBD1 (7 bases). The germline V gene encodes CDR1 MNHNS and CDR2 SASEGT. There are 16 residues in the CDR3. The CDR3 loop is CAISESAGRGTDIQYF. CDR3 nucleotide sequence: TGTGCCATCAGTGAGTCTGCGGGGAGAGGGACAGACATTCAGTACTTC.

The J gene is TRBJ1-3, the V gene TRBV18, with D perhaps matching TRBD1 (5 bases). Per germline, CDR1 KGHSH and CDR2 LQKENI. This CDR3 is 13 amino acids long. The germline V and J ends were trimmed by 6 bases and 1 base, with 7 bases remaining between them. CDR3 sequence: CASSQGSGNTIYF. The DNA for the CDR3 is TGTGCCAGCTCCCAGGGTTCTGGAAACACCATATATTTT.

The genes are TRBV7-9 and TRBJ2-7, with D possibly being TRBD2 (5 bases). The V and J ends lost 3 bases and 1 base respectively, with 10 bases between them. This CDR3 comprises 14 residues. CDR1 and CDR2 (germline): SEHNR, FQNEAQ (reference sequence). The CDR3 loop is CASSFSGNSYEQYF. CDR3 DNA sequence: TGTGCCAGCAGCTTCAGCGGCAATTCCTACGAGCAGTACTTC. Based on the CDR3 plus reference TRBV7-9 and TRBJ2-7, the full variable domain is DTGVSQNPRHKITKRGQNVTFRCDPISEHNRLYWYRQTLGQGPEFLTYFQNEAQLEKSRLLSDRFSAERPKGSFSTLEIQRTEQGDSAMYLCASSFSGNSYEQYFGPGTRLTVT.

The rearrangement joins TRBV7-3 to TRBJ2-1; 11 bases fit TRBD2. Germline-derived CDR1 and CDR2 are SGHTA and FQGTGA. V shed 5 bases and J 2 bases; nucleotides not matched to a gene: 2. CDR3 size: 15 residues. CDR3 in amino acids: CASSLAGGTYNEQFF. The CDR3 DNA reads TGTGCCAGCAGCCTAGCGGGGGGAACCTACAATGAGCAGTTCTTC.

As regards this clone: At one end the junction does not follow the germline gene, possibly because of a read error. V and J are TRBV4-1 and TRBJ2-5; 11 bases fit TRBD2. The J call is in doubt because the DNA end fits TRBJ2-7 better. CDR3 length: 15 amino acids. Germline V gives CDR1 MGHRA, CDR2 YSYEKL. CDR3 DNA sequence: TGCACCAGCAGCCAGCTCGGGACTAGCGGCTACGAGCAGTACTTC. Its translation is CTSSQLGTSGYEQYF.

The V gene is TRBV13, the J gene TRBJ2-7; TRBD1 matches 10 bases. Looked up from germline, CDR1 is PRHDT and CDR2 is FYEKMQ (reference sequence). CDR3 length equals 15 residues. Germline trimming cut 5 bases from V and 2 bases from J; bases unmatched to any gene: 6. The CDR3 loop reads CASSPRDRGPYEQYF. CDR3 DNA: TGTGCCAGCAGCCCCCGGGACAGGGGTCCCTACGAGCAGTACTTC.

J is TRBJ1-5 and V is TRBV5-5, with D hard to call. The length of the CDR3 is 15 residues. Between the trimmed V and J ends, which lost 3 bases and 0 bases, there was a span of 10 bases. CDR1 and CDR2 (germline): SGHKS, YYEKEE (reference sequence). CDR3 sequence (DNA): TGTGCCAGCAGCTCGGCGGCGGGTAGCAATCAGCCCCAGCATTTT. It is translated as CASSSAAGSNQPQHF.

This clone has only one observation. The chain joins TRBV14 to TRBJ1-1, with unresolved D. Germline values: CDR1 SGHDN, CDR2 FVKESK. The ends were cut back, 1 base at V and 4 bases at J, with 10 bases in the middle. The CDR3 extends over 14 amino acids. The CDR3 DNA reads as TGTGCCAGCAGCCAAGCGCGGGGAGCCACTGAAGCTTTCTTT. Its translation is CASSQARGATEAFF.

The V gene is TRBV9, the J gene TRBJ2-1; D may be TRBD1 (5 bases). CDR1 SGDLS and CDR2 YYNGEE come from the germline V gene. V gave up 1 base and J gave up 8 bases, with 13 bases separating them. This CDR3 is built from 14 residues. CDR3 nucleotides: TGTGCCAGCAGCGTACGGACACAAGGCGATGAGCAGTTCTTC. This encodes CASSVRTQGDEQFF.

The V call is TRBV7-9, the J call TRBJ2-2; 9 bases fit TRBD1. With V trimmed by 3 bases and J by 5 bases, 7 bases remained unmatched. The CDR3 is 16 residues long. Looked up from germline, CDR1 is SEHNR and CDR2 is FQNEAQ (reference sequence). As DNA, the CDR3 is TGTGCCAGCAGCTTCCTCCACAGGGGGCTAACCGGGGAGCTGTTTTTT. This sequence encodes CASSFLHRGLTGELFF.

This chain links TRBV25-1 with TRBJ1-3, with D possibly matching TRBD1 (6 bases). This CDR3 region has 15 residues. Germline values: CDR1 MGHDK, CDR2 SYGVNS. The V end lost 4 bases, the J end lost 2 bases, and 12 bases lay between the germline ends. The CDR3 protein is CASSAPGVPGNTIYF. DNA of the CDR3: TGTGCCAGCAGTGCCCCAGGGGTGCCTGGAAACACCATATATTTT.

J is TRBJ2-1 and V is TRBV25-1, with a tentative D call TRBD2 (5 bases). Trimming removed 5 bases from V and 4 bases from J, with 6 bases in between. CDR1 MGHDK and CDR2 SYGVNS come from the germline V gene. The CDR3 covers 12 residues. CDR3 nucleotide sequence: TGTGCCAGCAGTAGCGGTTACAATGAGCAGTTCTTC. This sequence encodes CASSSGYNEQFF. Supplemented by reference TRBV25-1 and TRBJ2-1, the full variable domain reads EADIYQTPRYLVIGTGKKITLECSQTMGHDKMYWYQQDPGMELHLIHYSYGVNSTEKGDLSSESTVSRIRTEHFPLTLESARPSHTSQYLCASSSGYNEQFFGPGTRLTVL.

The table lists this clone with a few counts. In DNA, the CDR3 is TGTGCCAGCAGCTCGGACAGGGGTCTAAGGAACACTGAAGCTTTCTTT. This sequence encodes CASSSDRGLRNTEAFF. This chain joins TRBV11-2 and TRBJ1-1; the match to TRBD1 covers 9 bases. Per germline, CDR1 SGHAT and CDR2 FQNNGV. CDR3 length: 16 residues. The V gene end was trimmed by 4 bases and the J gene end by 1 base; junction bases not matched to a gene: 7.

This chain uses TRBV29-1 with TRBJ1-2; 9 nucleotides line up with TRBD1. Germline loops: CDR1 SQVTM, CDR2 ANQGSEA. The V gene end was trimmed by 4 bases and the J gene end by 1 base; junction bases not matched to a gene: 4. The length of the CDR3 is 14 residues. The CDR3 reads CSVGGQGFNYGYTF. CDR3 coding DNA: TGCAGCGTTGGGGGACAGGGATTTAACTATGGCTACACCTTC.

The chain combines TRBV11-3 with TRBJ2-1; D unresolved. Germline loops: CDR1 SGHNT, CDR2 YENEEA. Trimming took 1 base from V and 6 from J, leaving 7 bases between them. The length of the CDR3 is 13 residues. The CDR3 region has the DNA TGTGCCAGCAGCTTAGGGGCCTGCAATGAGCAGTTCTTC. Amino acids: CASSLGACNEQFF. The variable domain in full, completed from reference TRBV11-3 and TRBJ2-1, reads EAGVVQSPRYKIIEKKQPVAFWCNPISGHNTLYWYLQNLGQGPELLIRYENEEAVDDSQLPKDRFSAERLKGVDSTLKIQPAELGDSAVYLCASSLGACNEQFFGPGTRLTVL.

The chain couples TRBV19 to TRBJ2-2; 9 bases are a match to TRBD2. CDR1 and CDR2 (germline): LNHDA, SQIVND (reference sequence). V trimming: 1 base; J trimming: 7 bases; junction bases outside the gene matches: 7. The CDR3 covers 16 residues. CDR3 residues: CASSIGRGGAGGELFF. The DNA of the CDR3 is TGTGCCAGTAGTATAGGGCGCGGGGGGGCCGGCGGGGAGCTGTTTTTT. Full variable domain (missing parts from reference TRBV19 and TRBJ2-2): DGGITQSPKYLFRKEGQNVTLSCEQNLNHDAMYWYRQDPGQGLRLIYYSQIVNDFQKGDIAEGYSVSREKKESFPLTVTSAQKNPTAFYLCASSIGRGGAGGELFFGEGSRLTVL.

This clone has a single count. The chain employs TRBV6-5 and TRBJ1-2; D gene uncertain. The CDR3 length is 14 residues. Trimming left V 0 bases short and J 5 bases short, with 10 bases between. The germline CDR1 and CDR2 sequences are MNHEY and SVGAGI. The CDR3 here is CASSYSKQNYGYTF. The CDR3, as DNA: TGTGCCAGCAGTTACTCAAAACAGAATTATGGCTACACCTTC.

CDR3 protein: CASSGGGSYNEQFF. The CDR3 DNA reads TGTGCCAGCAGTGGTGGGGGCAGCTACAATGAGCAGTTCTTC. V and J are TRBV2 and TRBJ2-1, with a possible D match to TRBD1 (6 bases). Trimming shortened V by 4 bases and J by 3 bases, and 10 bases separated the two germline ends. The CDR3 sequence is 14 residues long. Germline V gene lookup returns CDR1 SNHLY and CDR2 FYNNEI.

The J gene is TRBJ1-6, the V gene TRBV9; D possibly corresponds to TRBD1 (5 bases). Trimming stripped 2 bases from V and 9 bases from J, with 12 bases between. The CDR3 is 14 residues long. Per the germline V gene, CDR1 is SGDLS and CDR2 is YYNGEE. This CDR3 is CASSVQGIGSPLHF. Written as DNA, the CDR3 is TGTGCCAGCAGCGTTCAGGGTATCGGTTCACCCCTCCACTTT.

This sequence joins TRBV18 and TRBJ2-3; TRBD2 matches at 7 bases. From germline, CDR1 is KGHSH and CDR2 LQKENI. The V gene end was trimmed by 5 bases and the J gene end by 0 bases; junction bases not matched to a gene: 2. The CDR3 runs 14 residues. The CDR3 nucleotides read TGTGCCAGCTCAGGGACTATTAGCACAGATACGCAGTATTTT. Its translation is CASSGTISTDTQYF.